The clone carrying this TCR beta chain has only a few counts. Its antigen is not known. The ends were cut back, 1 base at V and 0 bases at J, with 12 bases in the middle. The CDR3 is made up of 16 amino acids. Germline V gene data show CDR1 as SGHVS and CDR2 as FQNEAQ. These data belong to a study of beta chain features in type 1 diabetes. Every bit of the isolated RNA underwent reverse transcription, so sequencing read expressed TCRB transcripts. TCRdb's copy holds only in-frame clones and misses some; the assay was immunoSEQ multiplex PCR. Here the sample spans about 320,000 clones, around 15% being singletons. The study's findings and limits: Cells that show high TCR expression could be over-represented by cDNA sequencing.

The clonotype comes from a man in his thirties or forties in good health. Sequenced input: central memory CD4+ T cells from blood. V and J are TRBV7-8 and TRBJ1-1; a possible D gene is TRBD1 (5 bases). CDR3 sequence reads: CASSLGGRQLNTEAFF. As DNA, the CDR3 is TGTGCCAGCAGCTTAGGAGGTCGACAGCTGAACACTGAAGCTTTCTTT.